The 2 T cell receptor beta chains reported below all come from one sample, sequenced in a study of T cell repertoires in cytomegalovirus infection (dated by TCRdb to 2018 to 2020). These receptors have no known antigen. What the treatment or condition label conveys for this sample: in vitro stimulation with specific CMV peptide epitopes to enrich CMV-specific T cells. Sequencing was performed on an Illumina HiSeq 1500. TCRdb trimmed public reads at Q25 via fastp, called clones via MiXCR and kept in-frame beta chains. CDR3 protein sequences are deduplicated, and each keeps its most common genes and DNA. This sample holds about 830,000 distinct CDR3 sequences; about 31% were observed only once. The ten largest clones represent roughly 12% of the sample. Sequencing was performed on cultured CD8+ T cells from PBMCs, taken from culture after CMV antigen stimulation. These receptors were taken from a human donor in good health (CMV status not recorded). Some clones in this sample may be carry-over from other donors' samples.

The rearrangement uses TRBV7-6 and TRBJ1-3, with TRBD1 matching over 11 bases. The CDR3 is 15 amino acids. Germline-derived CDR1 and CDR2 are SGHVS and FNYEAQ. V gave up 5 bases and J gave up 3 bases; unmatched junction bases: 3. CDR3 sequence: CASSRGTGGGNTIYF. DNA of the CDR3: TGTGCCAGCAGCCGAGGGACAGGGGGTGGAAACACCATATATTTT.

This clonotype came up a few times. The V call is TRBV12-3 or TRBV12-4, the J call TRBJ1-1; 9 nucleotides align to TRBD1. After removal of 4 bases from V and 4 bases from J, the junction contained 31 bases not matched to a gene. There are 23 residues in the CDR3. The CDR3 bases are TGTGCCAGCAGTTCCCTGGGACAGGGCCTCTCCGTCCGCGCAGTGGGGGTGGGCACTGAAGCTTTCTTT. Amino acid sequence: CASSSLGQGLSVRAVGVGTEAFF.